Below, one TCR beta chain is given with its context. As processed by the authors: Estimation of nucleated cell counts was performed using reference gene primer amplification. Data came from immunoSEQ multiplex PCR; TCRdb stores just in-frame clones and leaves some out. For V, J and clone size, that table is used; D and trimming come from the DNA. The data contain around 200,000 clones, about 86% of them singletons. This CDR3 comprises 16 residues. From germline, CDR1 is MDHEN and CDR2 SYDVKM. The V gene lost 7 bases and the J gene lost 0 bases, with 16 bases spanning the gap. The data are from a study of blood T cell repertoires in COVID-19. At the level of the study: Acute-phase and convalescent COVID-19 samples originated in the United States, Italy and Spain.

Sample: peripheral blood. This TCR was sampled from a man between 65 and 79 years old with active or convalescent COVID-19. The rearrangement links TRBV28 to TRBJ1-3; tentative D call: TRBD1 (6 bases). CDR3 nucleotide sequence: TGTGCCAGCACCACTTGGGGACACAACTCTGGAAACACCATATATTTT. Amino acids: CASTTWGHNSGNTIYF.